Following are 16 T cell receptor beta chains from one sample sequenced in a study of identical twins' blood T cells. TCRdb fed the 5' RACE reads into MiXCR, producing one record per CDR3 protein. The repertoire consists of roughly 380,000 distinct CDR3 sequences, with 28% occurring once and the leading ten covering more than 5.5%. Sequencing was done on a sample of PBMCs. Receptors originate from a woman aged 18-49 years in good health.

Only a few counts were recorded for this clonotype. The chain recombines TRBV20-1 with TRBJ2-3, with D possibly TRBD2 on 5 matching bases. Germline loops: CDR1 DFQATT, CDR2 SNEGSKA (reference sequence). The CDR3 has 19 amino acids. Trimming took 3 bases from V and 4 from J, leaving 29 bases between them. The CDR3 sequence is CSASLVSGLLTRRADTQYF. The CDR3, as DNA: TGCAGTGCTAGTTTAGTCTCGGGTTTGCTCACCCGGCGGGCAGATACGCAGTATTTT.

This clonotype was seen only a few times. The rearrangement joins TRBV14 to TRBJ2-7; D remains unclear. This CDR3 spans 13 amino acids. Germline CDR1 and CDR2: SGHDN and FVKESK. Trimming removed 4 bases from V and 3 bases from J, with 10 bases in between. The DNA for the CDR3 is TGTGCCAGCAGCCCCACAGACGTCTACGAGCAGTACTTC. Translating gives CASSPTDVYEQYF.

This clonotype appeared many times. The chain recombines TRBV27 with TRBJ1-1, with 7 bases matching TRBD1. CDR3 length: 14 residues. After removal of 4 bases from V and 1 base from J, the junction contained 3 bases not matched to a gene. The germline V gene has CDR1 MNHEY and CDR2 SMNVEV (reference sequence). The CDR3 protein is CASSSGTANTEAFF. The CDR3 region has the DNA TGTGCCAGCAGTTCCGGGACAGCGAACACTGAAGCTTTCTTT.

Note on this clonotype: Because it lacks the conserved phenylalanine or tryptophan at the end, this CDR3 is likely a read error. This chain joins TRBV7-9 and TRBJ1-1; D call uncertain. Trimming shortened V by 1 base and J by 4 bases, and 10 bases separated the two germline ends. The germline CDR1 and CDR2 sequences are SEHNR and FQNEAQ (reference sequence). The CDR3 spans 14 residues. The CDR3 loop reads CASSLGNYGTEAFC. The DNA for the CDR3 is TGTGCCAGCAGCTTAGGAAATTATGGCACTGAAGCTTTCTGT.

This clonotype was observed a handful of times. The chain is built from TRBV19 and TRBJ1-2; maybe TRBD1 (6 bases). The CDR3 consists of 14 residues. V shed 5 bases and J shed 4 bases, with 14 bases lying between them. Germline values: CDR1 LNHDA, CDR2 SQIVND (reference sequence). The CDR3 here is CASSPQTGIYGYTF. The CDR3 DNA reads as TGTGCCAGTAGTCCCCAAACAGGGATCTATGGCTACACCTTC.

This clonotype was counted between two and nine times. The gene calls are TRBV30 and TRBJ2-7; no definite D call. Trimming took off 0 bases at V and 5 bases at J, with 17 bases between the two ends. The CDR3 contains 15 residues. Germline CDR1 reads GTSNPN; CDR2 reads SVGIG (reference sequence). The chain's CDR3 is CAWSVPLIWSHEQYF. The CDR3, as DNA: TGTGCCTGGAGTGTACCTCTTATATGGTCCCACGAGCAGTACTTC.

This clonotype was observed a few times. CDR3 in amino acids: CSAVYGGPAKNIQYF. The DNA of the CDR3 is TGCAGCGCTGTTTACGGGGGCCCTGCCAAAAACATTCAGTACTTC. This sequence joins TRBV29-1 and TRBJ2-4; D tentatively fits TRBD1 or TRBD2 (6 bases each). The germline V and J ends were trimmed by 7 bases and 1 base, with 17 bases remaining between them. The CDR3 contains 15 residues. The germline V gene encodes CDR1 SQVTM and CDR2 ANQGSEA.

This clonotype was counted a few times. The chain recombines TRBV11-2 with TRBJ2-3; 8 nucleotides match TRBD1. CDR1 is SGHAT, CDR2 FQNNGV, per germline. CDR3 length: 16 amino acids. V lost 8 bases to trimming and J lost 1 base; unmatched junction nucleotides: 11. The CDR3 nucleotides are TGTGCCAGCGCACGAGGACAGGGAGGCGGCACAGATACGCAGTATTTT. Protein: CASARGQGGGTDTQYF.

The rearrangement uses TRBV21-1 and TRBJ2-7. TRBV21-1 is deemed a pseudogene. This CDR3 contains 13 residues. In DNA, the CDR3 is TGTGCCAGCAGCAAACTTCAATCCTACGAGCATTACTTC. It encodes CASSKLQSYEHYF.

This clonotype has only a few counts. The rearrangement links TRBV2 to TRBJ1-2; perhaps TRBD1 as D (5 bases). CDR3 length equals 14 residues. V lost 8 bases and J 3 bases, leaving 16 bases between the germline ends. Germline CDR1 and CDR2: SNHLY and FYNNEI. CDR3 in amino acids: CASVLFDSHYGYTF. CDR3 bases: TGTGCCAGCGTCCTTTTCGACAGCCACTATGGCTACACCTTC.

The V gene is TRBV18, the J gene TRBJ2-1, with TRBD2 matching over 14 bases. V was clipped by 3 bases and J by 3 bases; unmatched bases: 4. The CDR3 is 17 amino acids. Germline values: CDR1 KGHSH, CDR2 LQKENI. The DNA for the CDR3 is TGTGCCAGCTCACCTGGGACTAGCGGGAGTAGCTACAATGAGCAGTTCTTC. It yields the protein CASSPGTSGSSYNEQFF.

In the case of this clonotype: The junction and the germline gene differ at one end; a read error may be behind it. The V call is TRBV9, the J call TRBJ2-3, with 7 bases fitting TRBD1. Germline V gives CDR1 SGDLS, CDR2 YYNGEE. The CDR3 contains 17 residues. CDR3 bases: TGTGGCAGCAGCGTGCGGTCCGGGACAGAGCCCACAGATACGCAGTATTTT. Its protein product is CGSSVRSGTEPTDTQYF.

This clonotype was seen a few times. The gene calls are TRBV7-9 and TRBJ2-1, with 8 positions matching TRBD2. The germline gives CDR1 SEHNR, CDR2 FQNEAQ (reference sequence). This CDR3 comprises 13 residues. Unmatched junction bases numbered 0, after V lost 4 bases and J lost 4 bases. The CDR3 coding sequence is TGTGCCAGCAGCTCTAGCGGGTACAATGAGCAGTTCTTC. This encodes CASSSSGYNEQFF.

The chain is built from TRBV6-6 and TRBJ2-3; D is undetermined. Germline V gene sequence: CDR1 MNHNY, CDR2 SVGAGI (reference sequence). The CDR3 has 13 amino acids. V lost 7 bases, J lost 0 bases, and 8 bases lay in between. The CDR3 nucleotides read TGTGCCAGCACCACCACTAGCACAGATACGCAGTATTTT. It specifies CASTTTSTDTQYF.

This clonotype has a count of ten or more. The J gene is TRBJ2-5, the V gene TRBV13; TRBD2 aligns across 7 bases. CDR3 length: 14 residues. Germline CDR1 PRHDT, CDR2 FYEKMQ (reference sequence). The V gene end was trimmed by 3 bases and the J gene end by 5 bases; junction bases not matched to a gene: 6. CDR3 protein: CASSLTSRVETQYF. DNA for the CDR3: TGTGCCAGCAGCTTGACTAGCCGGGTGGAGACCCAGTACTTC.

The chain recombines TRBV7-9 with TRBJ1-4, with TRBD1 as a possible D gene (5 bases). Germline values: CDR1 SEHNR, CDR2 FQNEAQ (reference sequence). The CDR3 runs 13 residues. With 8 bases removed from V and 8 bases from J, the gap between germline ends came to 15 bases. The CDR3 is CASSDPRGEKLFF. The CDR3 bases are TGTGCCAGCTCCGACCCACGGGGCGAAAAACTGTTTTTT.